The 26 T cell receptor beta chains reported below all come from one sample, sequenced in a study of blood T cells in healthy people across ages. The authors ran a second PCR of roughly 6 to 11 cycles using a sample-barcoded 5' primer and a J-beta primer mix. MiXCR, applied by TCRdb to the 5' RACE reads, yields one record per CDR3 protein. The sample consists of 850,000 to 1,000,000 distinct CDR3 sequences, under 50% of them appearing once. Material: blood. These receptors came from a man aged 25-45 years in good health.

CDR3 nucleotide sequence: TGCGCCAGCGGCGATATCGTGGTTGGGAATGAGCAGTTCTTC. Amino acid sequence: CASGDIVVGNEQFF. The V and J genes are TRBV5-1 and TRBJ2-1; D is unclear. Trimming removed 7 bases from V and 7 bases from J, with 18 bases in between. CDR1 is SGHRS, CDR2 YFSETQ, per germline. The CDR3 runs 14 residues.

The J gene is TRBJ1-2, the V gene TRBV25-1; weak D call: TRBD1 (6 bases). The CDR3 spans 13 residues. Germline V gene sequence: CDR1 MGHDK, CDR2 SYGVNS. The ends were cut back, 4 bases at V and 8 bases at J, with 14 bases in the middle. The chain's CDR3 is CASSASTGRGYTF. The DNA for the CDR3 is TGTGCCAGCAGTGCCTCGACAGGTCGCGGCTACACCTTC.

The rearrangement joins TRBV28 to TRBJ2-4, with 10 bases aligning to TRBD2. Germline V gene data show CDR1 as MDHEN and CDR2 as SYDVKM. The CDR3 consists of 16 residues. V gave up 1 base and J gave up 0 bases; unmatched junction bases: 0. CDR3 residues: CASSLSSGGAKNIQYF. The CDR3 nucleotides read TGTGCCAGCAGTTTATCTAGCGGGGGAGCCAAAAACATTCAGTACTTC.

This rearrangement joins TRBV4-2 to TRBJ2-7, with D unresolved. Trimming cost V 1 base and J 3 bases, with 13 bases left between them. CDR3 length equals 15 residues. Germline CDR1 and CDR2: LGHNA and YNFKEQ. CDR3 region: CASSQGTDRIYEQYF. CDR3 nucleotides: TGTGCCAGCAGCCAAGGCACGGATCGGATCTACGAGCAGTACTTC.

The genes are TRBV27 and TRBJ2-7, with D perhaps given as TRBD1 or TRBD2 (5 bases each). CDR3 size: 14 residues. Trimming stripped 2 bases from V and 4 bases from J, with 12 bases between. Looked up from germline, CDR1 is MNHEY and CDR2 is SMNVEV (reference sequence). The CDR3 loop reads CASSLEGIGYEQYF. The CDR3, as DNA: TGTGCCAGCAGTTTAGAGGGGATAGGGTACGAGCAGTACTTC.

The V and J genes are TRBV29-1 and TRBJ2-3, with a possible D match to TRBD2 (6 bases). CDR1 SQVTM and CDR2 ANQGSEA come from the germline V gene. V lost 2 bases and J 0 bases, leaving 15 bases between the germline ends. The length of the CDR3 is 16 residues. CDR3 protein: CSVEIGTSTSTDTQYF. The CDR3 DNA follows: TGCAGCGTTGAAATCGGGACTTCCACTAGCACAGATACGCAGTATTTT.

This clonotype showed up just a few times. J is TRBJ2-3 and V is TRBV7-2; 9 bases agree with TRBD1. CDR1 is SGHTA, CDR2 FQGNSA, per germline. The CDR3 length is 16 residues. V gave up 4 bases and J gave up 1 base; unmatched junction bases: 6. Here the CDR3 reads CASSYRTGAGTDTQYF. CDR3 DNA: TGTGCCAGCAGCTACCGGACAGGGGCGGGCACAGATACGCAGTATTTT.

Here the CDR3 reads CASRPISNQPQHF. The CDR3 DNA reads TGTGCCAGCAGACCTATTAGCAATCAGCCCCAGCATTTT. The rearrangement links TRBV27 to TRBJ1-5; D gene unclear. The V gene lost 6 bases and the J gene lost 0 bases, with 6 bases spanning the gap. There are 13 residues in the CDR3. The germline CDR1 and CDR2 sequences are MNHEY and SMNVEV (reference sequence).

Comments on this clonotype: A read error may produce the germline difference seen at one junction end. This chain connects TRBV4-2 to TRBJ2-7; 11 nucleotides align to TRBD1. The CDR3 contains 16 residues. The V gene's germline CDR1 is LGHNA and CDR2 YNFKEQ. CDR3 nucleotides: TGTGCCAGCAGTCAAGATAGGGGACAGGGGGCCTACGAGCAGTACTTC. It encodes CASSQDRGQGAYEQYF.

The chain employs TRBV2 and TRBJ1-5; perhaps TRBD1 as D (5 bases). Trimming cost V 3 bases and J 7 bases, with 19 bases left between them. The CDR3 is made up of 16 amino acids. From germline, CDR1 is SNHLY and CDR2 FYNNEI. CDR3 DNA: TGTGCCAGCAGTGAGAGTCGGACAACGGGGGTACAGCCCCAGCATTTT. As protein: CASSESRTTGVQPQHF. The whole variable domain, remainder taken from reference TRBV2 and TRBJ1-5, is EPEVTQTPSHQVTQMGQEVILRCVPISNHLYFYWYRQILGQKVEFLVSFYNNEISEKSEIFDDQFSVERPDGSNFTLKIRSTKLEDSAMYFCASSESRTTGVQPQHFGDGTRLSIL.

This clonotype was seen more than once but under ten times. The chain recombines TRBV4-1 with TRBJ2-7, with D tentatively TRBD1 or TRBD2 (6 bases each). Trimming cost V 1 base and J 4 bases, with 14 bases left between them. Germline CDR1 MGHRA, CDR2 YSYEKL. The CDR3 has 15 amino acids. Written as DNA, the CDR3 is TGCGCCAGCAGCCAAGCTAGGGGGGACCTTTACGAGCAGTACTTC. Amino acids: CASSQARGDLYEQYF.

The rearrangement joins TRBV7-8 to TRBJ2-7; 8 bases are shared with TRBD2. The DNA end is a closer match to TRBJ2-5, so the J assignment may be wrong. There are 14 residues in the CDR3. Looked up from germline, CDR1 is SGHVS and CDR2 is FQNEAQ. CDR3 in amino acids: CASSLGGLDQTQYF. CDR3 DNA: TGTGCCAGCAGCTTAGGGGGACTAGACCAGACCCAGTACTTC.

In this sample, this clonotype turned up a few times. The chain joins TRBV29-1 to TRBJ2-5; no clear D. The CDR3 covers 12 residues. The germline CDR1 and CDR2 sequences are SQVTM and ANQGSEA. The V end was cut by 8 bases, the J end by 5 bases, with 15 bases between. The CDR3 loop reads CSSKVLQETQYF. CDR3 nucleotides: TGCAGCTCGAAGGTACTTCAGGAGACCCAGTACTTC.

Ten or more counts support this clonotype. The V and J genes are TRBV7-2 and TRBJ2-1; 7 bases are a match to TRBD1. The CDR3 is made up of 15 amino acids. V gave up 5 bases and J gave up 2 bases; unmatched junction bases: 6. Per the germline V gene, CDR1 is SGHTA and CDR2 is FQGNSA. DNA for the CDR3: TGTGCCAGCAGCCCTAGGACAGGAACCTACAATGAGCAGTTCTTC. This sequence encodes CASSPRTGTYNEQFF.

The V gene is TRBV24-1, the J gene TRBJ2-5, with a possible D match to TRBD1 (5 bases). Germline V lookup: CDR1 KGHDR, CDR2 SFDVKD. This CDR3 spans 15 amino acids. V lost 1 base and J lost 5, with 13 bases in between. In DNA, the CDR3 is TGTGCCACCAGTGATTTCAAGGGTAGACAGGAGACCCAGTACTTC. The encoded protein is CATSDFKGRQETQYF.

The chain combines TRBV5-1 with TRBJ1-1; 7 nucleotides line up with TRBD1. Germline V gene data show CDR1 as SGHRS and CDR2 as YFSETQ. This CDR3 contains 14 residues. Trimming took 3 bases from V and 6 from J; bases not matched to a gene: 8. CDR3 residues: CASSWGQQGSEAFF. The DNA of the CDR3 is TGCGCCAGCAGCTGGGGCCAACAGGGGTCTGAAGCTTTCTTT.

The chain combines TRBV7-2 with TRBJ1-6; unclear D gene. CDR3 length: 13 residues. In germline, CDR1 is SGHTA, CDR2 FQGNSA. V was pared by 0 bases and J by 13 bases, with 10 bases between. The CDR3 DNA sequence: TGTGCCAGCAGCTTAGCAGTGCAAAAGCCCCTCCACTTT. Translating gives CASSLAVQKPLHF.

The genes are TRBV6-1 and TRBJ1-5; tentative D call: TRBD1 (5 bases). The V gene's germline CDR1 is MNHNS and CDR2 SASEGT. V was shortened by 5 bases and J by 2 bases, with 13 bases between the two germline ends. The CDR3 is 15 residues long. The CDR3 DNA reads as TGTGCCAGCAGTCAGCAGGTGGGGGGCAATCAGCCCCAGCATTTT. Its protein product is CASSQQVGGNQPQHF.

CDR3 protein: CASSLMSYNSPLHF. In nucleotides, the CDR3 is TGTGCCAGCAGCTTGATGTCCTATAATTCACCCCTCCACTTT. The gene calls are TRBV7-8 and TRBJ1-6, with D unresolved. V gave up 3 bases and J gave up 1 base, with 4 bases separating them. Germline values: CDR1 SGHVS, CDR2 FQNEAQ. This CDR3 region has 14 residues.

The chain links TRBV5-1 to TRBJ1-6, with 7 nucleotides matching TRBD1. The CDR3 extends over 16 amino acids. The V segment lost 2 bases and the J segment 5 bases; nucleotides outside the gene matches: 7. Germline values: CDR1 SGHRS, CDR2 YFSETQ. The CDR3, as DNA: TGCGCCAGCAGCTTTGGGACAGACACAGATAATTCACCCCTCCACTTT. This translates into CASSFGTDTDNSPLHF.

This clonotype was observed a few times. The V gene is TRBV6-4, the J gene TRBJ2-1; D gene ambiguous. Germline CDR1 MRHNA, CDR2 SNTAGT. CDR3 size: 15 residues. V shed 9 bases and J shed 0 bases, with 15 bases lying between them. CDR3 sequence (DNA): TGTGCCAGTTTTAAGGACCGCAGCTCCTACAATGAGCAGTTCTTC. Its protein product is CASFKDRSSYNEQFF.

This clonotype appeared a single time. V usage is TRBV29-1 and J usage is TRBJ1-1; TRBD1 is a possible D gene (6 bases). CDR3 size: 15 residues. Germline V gene data show CDR1 as SQVTM and CDR2 as ANQGSEA. V was cut by 7 bases and J by 1 base, with 19 bases left in between. CDR3 region: CSAAGGRGGNTEAFF. The CDR3 region has the DNA TGCAGCGCGGCCGGGGGGCGCGGGGGGAACACTGAAGCTTTCTTT.

The chain is built from TRBV28 and TRBJ1-2; TRBD1 is a possible D gene (6 bases). Trimming removed 5 bases at V and 7 bases at J, with 14 bases between. Germline CDR1 reads MDHEN; CDR2 reads SYDVKM. The CDR3 length is 13 residues. This CDR3 is CASSRPQGFGYTF. The CDR3 nucleotides read TGTGCCAGCAGTCGCCCACAGGGATTTGGCTACACCTTC.

This clonotype was counted between two and nine times. The CDR3 loop reads CASSVHRGDSTDTQYF. The CDR3 DNA sequence: TGTGCCAGCAGCGTCCACAGGGGAGATAGCACAGATACGCAGTATTTT. The chain uses TRBV21-1 and TRBJ2-3; the D call in the table, TRBD1, was not verified against the DNA. TRBV21-1 is tagged as a pseudogene. This CDR3 has 16 amino acids.

This clonotype was observed a few times. A much larger clone lies one base from this, so it may be a read error. The V call is TRBV12-3 or TRBV12-4, the J call TRBJ2-7, with no clear D. V was shortened by 6 bases and J by 3 bases, with 6 bases between the two germline ends. This CDR3 has 11 residues. CDR3 residues: CASRQDYEQYF. The CDR3 DNA reads as TGTGCCAGCAGACAAGACTACGAGCAGTACTTC.

CDR3 sequence reads: CASSPWVLESSYNEQFF. Here the CDR3 DNA reads TGTGCCAGCAGCCCATGGGTCCTAGAAAGCTCCTACAATGAGCAGTTCTTC. V usage is TRBV11-3 and J usage is TRBJ2-1; D is ambiguous. Trimming took off 5 bases at V and 0 bases at J, with 17 bases between the two ends. The germline CDR1 and CDR2 sequences are SGHNT and YENEEA. The CDR3 contains 17 residues. The whole variable domain, remainder taken from reference TRBV11-3 and TRBJ2-1, is EAGVVQSPRYKIIEKKQPVAFWCNPISGHNTLYWYLQNLGQGPELLIRYENEEAVDDSQLPKDRFSAERLKGVDSTLKIQPAELGDSAVYLCASSPWVLESSYNEQFFGPGTRLTVL.